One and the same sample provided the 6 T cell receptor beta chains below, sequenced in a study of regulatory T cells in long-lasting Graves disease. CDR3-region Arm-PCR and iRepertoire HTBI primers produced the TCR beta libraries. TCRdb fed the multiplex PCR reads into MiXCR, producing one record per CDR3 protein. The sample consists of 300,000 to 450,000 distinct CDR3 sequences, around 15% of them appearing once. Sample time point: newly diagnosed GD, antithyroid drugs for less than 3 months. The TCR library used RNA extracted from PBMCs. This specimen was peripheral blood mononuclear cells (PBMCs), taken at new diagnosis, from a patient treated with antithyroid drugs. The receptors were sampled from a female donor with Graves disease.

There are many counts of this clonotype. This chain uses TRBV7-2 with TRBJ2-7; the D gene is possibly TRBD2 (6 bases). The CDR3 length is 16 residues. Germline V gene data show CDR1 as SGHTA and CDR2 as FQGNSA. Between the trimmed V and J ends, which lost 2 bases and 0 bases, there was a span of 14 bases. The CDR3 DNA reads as TGTGCCAGCAGCTTAAGGGCTGGCGGGACCTCCTACGAGCAGTACTTC. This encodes CASSLRAGGTSYEQYF.

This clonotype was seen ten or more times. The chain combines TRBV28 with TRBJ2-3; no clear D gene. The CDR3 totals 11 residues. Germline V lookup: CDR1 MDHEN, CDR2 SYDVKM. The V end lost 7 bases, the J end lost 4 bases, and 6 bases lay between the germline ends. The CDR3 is CASISADTQYF. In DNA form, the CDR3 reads TGTGCCAGCATTTCCGCAGATACGCAGTATTTT.

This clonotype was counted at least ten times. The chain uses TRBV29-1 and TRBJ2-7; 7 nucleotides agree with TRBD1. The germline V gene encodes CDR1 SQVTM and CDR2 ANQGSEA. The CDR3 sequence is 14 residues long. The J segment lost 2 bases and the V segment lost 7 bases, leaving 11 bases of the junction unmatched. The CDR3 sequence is CSGRLGGPPYEQYF. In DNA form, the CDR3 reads TGCAGCGGGAGATTAGGGGGCCCCCCCTACGAGCAGTACTTC.

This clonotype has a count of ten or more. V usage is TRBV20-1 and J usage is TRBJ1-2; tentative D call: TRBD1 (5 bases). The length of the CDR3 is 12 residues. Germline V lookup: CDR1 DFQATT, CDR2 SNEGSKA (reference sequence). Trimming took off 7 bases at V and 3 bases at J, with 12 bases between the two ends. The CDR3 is CSDRSLHYGYTF. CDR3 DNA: TGCAGTGACAGGTCCCTACACTATGGCTACACCTTC.

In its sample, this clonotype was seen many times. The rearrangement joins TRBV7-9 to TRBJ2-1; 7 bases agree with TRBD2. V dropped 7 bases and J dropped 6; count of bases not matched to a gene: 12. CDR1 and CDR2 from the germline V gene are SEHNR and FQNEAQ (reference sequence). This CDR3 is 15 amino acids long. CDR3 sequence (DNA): TGTGCCAGCACTCAAGGCGGGGGTAGAGTCAATGAGCAGTTCTTC. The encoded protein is CASTQGGGRVNEQFF. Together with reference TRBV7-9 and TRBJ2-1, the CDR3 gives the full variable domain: DTGVSQNPRHKITKRGQNVTFRCDPISEHNRLYWYRQTLGQGPEFLTYFQNEAQLEKSRLLSDRFSAERPKGSFSTLEIQRTEQGDSAMYLCASTQGGGRVNEQFFGPGTRLTVL.

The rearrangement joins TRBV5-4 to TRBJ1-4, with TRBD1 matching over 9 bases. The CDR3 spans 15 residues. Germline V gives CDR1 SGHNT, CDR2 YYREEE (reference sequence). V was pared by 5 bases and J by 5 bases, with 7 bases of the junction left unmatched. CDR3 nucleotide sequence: TGTGCCAGCAGTCCACCGGGGACAGGGAATGAAAAACTGTTTTTT. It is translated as CASSPPGTGNEKLFF.